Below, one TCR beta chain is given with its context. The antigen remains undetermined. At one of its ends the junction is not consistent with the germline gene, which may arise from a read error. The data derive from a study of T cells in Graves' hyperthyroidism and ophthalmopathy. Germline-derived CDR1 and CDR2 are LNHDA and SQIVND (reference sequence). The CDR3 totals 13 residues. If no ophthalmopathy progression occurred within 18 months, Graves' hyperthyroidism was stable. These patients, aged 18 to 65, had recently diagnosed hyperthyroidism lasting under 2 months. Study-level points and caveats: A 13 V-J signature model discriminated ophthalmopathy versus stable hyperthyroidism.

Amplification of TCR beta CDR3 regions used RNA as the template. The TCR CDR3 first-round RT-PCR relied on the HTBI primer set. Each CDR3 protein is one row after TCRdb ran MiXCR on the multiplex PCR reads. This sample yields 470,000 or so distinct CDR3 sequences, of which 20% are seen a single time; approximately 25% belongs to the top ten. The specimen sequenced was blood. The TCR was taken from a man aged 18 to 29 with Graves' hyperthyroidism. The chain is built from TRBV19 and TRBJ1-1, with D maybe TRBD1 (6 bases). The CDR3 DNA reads TGTTCCAGTTCCCAGGGGCCGAACACTGAAGCTTTCTTT. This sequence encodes CSSSQGPNTEAFF.